Listed below are T cell receptor beta chains from one sample, sequenced in a study of T cell responses to AZD1222 COVID-19 vaccine. Here immunoSEQ multiplex PCR was the method, and the copy in TCRdb shows in-frame clones only, minus some. This table holds 95,000 to 150,000 clones, roughly 84% found once. Sequenced material: peripheral blood, taken on day 0 of AZD1222 vaccination. These receptors originate from an adult in good health. CDR3s include the opening cysteine and the closing phenylalanine or tryptophan. The order of the fields is CDR3 DNA, CDR3 protein, CDR3 length, D gene, V gene, J gene, clone size. The D gene is left open where the match is weak. Size is omitted from some rows. Given values are once, few, many or a class for expanded clones.

CDR3nt: TGTGCCAGCAGCCCAGAGGGTGACGCAAACATTCAGTACTTC; CDR3aa: CASSPEGDANIQYF; len: 14; d_gene: NA; v_gene: TRBV7-2; j_gene: TRBJ2-4; abundance: NA
CDR3nt: TGTGCCGCCTTCCGGGACAGTTACACTGAAGCTTTCTTT; CDR3aa: CAAFRDSYTEAFF; len: 13; d_gene: TRBD1; v_gene: TRBV10-3; j_gene: TRBJ1-1; abundance: once
CDR3nt: TGTGCCAGCAGCCTGACTCCGGGGGCTGGAAACACCATATATTTT; CDR3aa: CASSLTPGAGNTIYF; len: 15; d_gene: NA; v_gene: TRBV3-1/TRBV3-2; j_gene: TRBJ1-3; abundance: NA
CDR3nt: TGTGCCAGCAGCGCCTCCCCGCAGGCGAACACCGGGGAGCTGTTTTTT; CDR3aa: CASSASPQANTGELFF; len: 16; d_gene: NA; v_gene: TRBV7-9; j_gene: TRBJ2-2; abundance: NA
CDR3nt: TGCGCCAGCAGTCAATCGATGGGTAGCGGGGGGTGGGAGACCCAGTACTTC; CDR3aa: CASSQSMGSGGWETQYF; len: 17; d_gene: TRBD2; v_gene: TRBV23-1; j_gene: TRBJ2-5; abundance: NA
CDR3nt: TGTGCCAGCAGGTCCCGCCAGGGTTTCGACACCGGGGAGCTGTTTTTT; CDR3aa: CASRSRQGFDTGELFF; len: 16; d_gene: NA; v_gene: TRBV7-9; j_gene: TRBJ2-2; abundance: NA
CDR3nt: TGTGCCAGTAGTCACTCGACAGCGGGCTACGAGCAGTACTTC; CDR3aa: CASSHSTAGYEQYF; len: 14; d_gene: NA; v_gene: TRBV19; j_gene: TRBJ2-7; abundance: NA
CDR3nt: TGTGCCAGCAGTCAATGGACCACCGGGGAGCTGTTTTTT; CDR3aa: CASSQWTTGELFF; len: 13; d_gene: NA; v_gene: TRBV27; j_gene: TRBJ2-2; abundance: NA
CDR3nt: TGTGCCAGCGAGACGGTGCTGCTCTCTGGAAACACCATATATTTT; CDR3aa: CASETVLLSGNTIYF; len: 15; d_gene: NA; v_gene: TRBV5-8; j_gene: TRBJ1-3; abundance: NA
CDR3nt: TGTGCCAGCAGCTCGCTCGGGGGGAACACTGAAGCTTTCTTT; CDR3aa: CASSSLGGNTEAFF; len: 14; d_gene: NA; v_gene: TRBV2; j_gene: TRBJ1-1; abundance: once
CDR3nt: TGTGCCAGCAGCCAAGCCCTACACCAAATAGGAGAAGCTTTCTTT; CDR3aa: CASSQALHQIGEAFF; len: 15; d_gene: NA; v_gene: TRBV3-1/TRBV3-2; j_gene: TRBJ1-1; abundance: few
CDR3nt: TGTGCCAGCAGCCCCACCGGGGGGGCAAGGGAGCAGTACTTC; CDR3aa: CASSPTGGAREQYF; len: 14; d_gene: TRBD2; v_gene: TRBV6-2/TRBV6-3; j_gene: TRBJ2-7; abundance: NA
CDR3nt: TGTGCCAGCAGTTTAGTCGGGGAGCAGTACTTC; CDR3aa: CASSLVGEQYF; len: 11; d_gene: NA; v_gene: TRBV12-3/TRBV12-4; j_gene: TRBJ2-7; abundance: once